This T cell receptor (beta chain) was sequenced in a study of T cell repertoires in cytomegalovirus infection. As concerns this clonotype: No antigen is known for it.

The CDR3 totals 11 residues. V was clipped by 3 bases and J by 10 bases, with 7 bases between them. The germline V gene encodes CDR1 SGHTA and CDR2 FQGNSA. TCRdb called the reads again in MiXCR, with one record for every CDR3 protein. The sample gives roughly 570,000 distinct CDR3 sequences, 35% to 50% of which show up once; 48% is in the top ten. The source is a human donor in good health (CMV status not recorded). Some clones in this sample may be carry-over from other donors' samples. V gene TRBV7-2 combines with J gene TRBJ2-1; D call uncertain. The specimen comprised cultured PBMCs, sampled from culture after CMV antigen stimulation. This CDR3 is CASSLVKEQFF. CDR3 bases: TGTGCCAGCAGCTTGGTAAAGGAGCAGTTCTTC.